The clone carrying this T cell receptor beta chain was seen repeatedly, ten times or more. The conserved final phenylalanine or tryptophan is absent from the CDR3, which likely points to a read error. The DNA is omitted, as the CDR3 cannot be located on it reliably, and the CDR3 follows TCRdb's listing. This specimen belongs to a study of metastatic and nonmetastatic thyroid tumors. TCRdb reanalyzed the PCR reads with MiXCR. This sample has about 30,000 clones, with about a quarter found just once. All patients reached thyroid surgery having received no treatment beforehand. The CDR3 is 10 amino acids long, termini counted. Germline CDR1 SGHVS, CDR2 FQNEAQ.

The source of this sequence is a female donor with papillary thyroid cancer or a benign thyroid nodule (not recorded which). Some clones in this sample may be carry-over from other donors' samples. This rearrangement joins TRBV7-8 to TRBJ1-6; the table's TRBD1 call for D was not verified on the DNA. Sequencing was done on a sample of blood. CDR3 sequence: CASSLSVGDL.